This is a list of T cell receptor beta chains from one sample in a study of human T cells and chemical hapten exposure. TCRdb reprocessed the RACE reads with MiXCR, giving one entry per CDR3 protein. The sample carries about 82,000 distinct CDR3 sequences, less than 11% recorded once. The sequencing used whole blood, collected in connection with sensitization to the hapten diphenylcyclopropenone (DPC). The origin of the receptors is a woman aged 45-59 years with alopecia areata. Some clones in this sample may be carry-over from other donors' samples. CDR3s leave out the opening cysteine and the closing phenylalanine or tryptophan. A clone size is listed for some rows: how often the clone was seen (once, few, many), or a class if it is expanded.

>many|TRBV27|TRBJ2-1
ASSGQGAWEQF
>NA|TRBV4-1|TRBJ2-4
ASSQGRALAKNIQY
>many|TRBV7-2|TRBJ1-5
ASSPGQYSNQPQH
>NA|TRBV4-1|TRBJ2-7
ASSQDLSYEQY
>NA|TRBV12-3/TRBV12-4|TRBJ1-1
ASSELNTEAF
>few|TRBV20-1|TRBJ2-1
SARDLKGRNEQF
>many|TRBV7-8|TRBJ1-6
ASSKTGTGGSSLH
>NA|TRBV3-1|TRBJ2-1
ASSQLIYNEQF
>many|TRBV10-3|TRBJ2-2
AISAGGPTGELF
>NA|TRBV7-2|TRBJ2-1
ASSLPRGTGGDEQF
>NA|TRBV30|TRBJ2-3
AWSLQGGTDTQY
>many|TRBV20-1|TRBJ1-2
SARGIPSNYGYT
>many|TRBV6-2/TRBV6-3|TRBJ2-1
VTIRELLTYNEQF
>few|TRBV29-1|TRBJ2-7
SVTRGGDEQY
>NA|TRBV7-9|TRBJ1-1
ASSSYQGAGGEAF
>NA|TRBV7-9|TRBJ1-6
ASSLLPWADKKRRYNSPLH
>many|TRBV28|TRBJ2-1
ASSPQVIGFSYNEQF
>NA|TRBV5-1|TRBJ2-7
ASSPEPKGVLYEQY
>NA|TRBV7-7|TRBJ2-2
ASSRTPGTANTGELF
>NA|TRBV3-1|TRBJ1-1
ASSQVSGTTEAF
>few|TRBV15|TRBJ2-5
ATSSPWEGRQTQY
>NA|TRBV5-1|TRBJ1-3
ASSRGGALSGNTIY
>few|TRBV11-2|TRBJ2-7
ASSGWTEPYEQY
>many|TRBV25-1|TRBJ2-3
ASSDPGRTDTQY
>many|TRBV18|TRBJ1-6
ASSPQGSDSPLH
>NA|TRBV9|TRBJ2-2
ASSVVGLSTGELF
>many|TRBV13|TRBJ1-1
ASSFFGVRLNTEAF
>many|TRBV9|TRBJ1-1
ASSVARGTEAF
>NA|TRBV15|TRBJ2-7
ATSRDGQAAYEQY
>many|TRBV29-1|TRBJ2-1
SVSVDRGVHEQF
>NA|TRBV6-5|TRBJ2-4
ASSYQQGVAKNIQY
>many|TRBV12-3/TRBV12-4|TRBJ1-2
ASSSHVYGYT
>many|TRBV20-1|TRBJ1-1
SASEPSSMDTEAF
>NA|TRBV12-5|TRBJ1-4
ASGLVQVSPGAVSNEKLF
>few|TRBV2|TRBJ2-1
ASTLRDPDYNEQF
>few|TRBV30|TRBJ2-4
AWSVSGQKNIQY
>many|TRBV12-3/TRBV12-4|TRBJ1-5
ASSLFGGGGNQPQH
>NA|TRBV7-2|TRBJ2-7
ASSDVPGRPPYEQY
>many|TRBV14|TRBJ1-6
ASSLGGLNSPLH
>few|TRBV9|TRBJ2-5
ASSVGQGQETQY
>few|TRBV29-1|TRBJ2-2
SVAWQNTGELF
>few|TRBV20-1|TRBJ2-5
SAINTGTASPGAQY
>many|TRBV28|TRBJ2-7
ATQRYRDPSYEQY
>NA|TRBV29-1|TRBJ2-3
SVGEDTQY
>many|TRBV12-3/TRBV12-4|TRBJ1-1
ASSPRPKNTEAF
>many|TRBV7-2|TRBJ2-7
ASSLSSGREQY
>NA|TRBV5-1|TRBJ1-4
ASSREDHLGEKLF
>many|TRBV27|TRBJ1-6
ASAGQGIGSPLH
>NA|TRBV28|TRBJ1-2
ASSLTGTGTYGYT
>NA|TRBV5-5|TRBJ2-2
ASSLDISVTGELF
>many|TRBV4-1|TRBJ1-6
ASSQERGPRNSPLH
>many|TRBV29-1|TRBJ2-7
SALGLSYEQY
>NA|TRBV16|TRBJ1-5
ASSQPSQPQH
>many|TRBV6-6|TRBJ2-6
ASSYQGSLGGANVLT